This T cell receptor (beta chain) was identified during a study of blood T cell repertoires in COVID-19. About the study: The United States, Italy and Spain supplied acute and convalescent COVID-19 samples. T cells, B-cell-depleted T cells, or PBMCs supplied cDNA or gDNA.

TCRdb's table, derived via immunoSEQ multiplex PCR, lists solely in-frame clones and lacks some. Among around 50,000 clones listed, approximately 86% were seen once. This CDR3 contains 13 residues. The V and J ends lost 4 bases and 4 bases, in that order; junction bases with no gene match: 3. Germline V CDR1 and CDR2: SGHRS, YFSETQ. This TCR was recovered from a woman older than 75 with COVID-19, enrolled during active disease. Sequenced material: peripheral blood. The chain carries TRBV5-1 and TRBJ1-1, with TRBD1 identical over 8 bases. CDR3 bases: TGCGCCAGCAGCGTTACAGGGGGCACTGAAGCTTTCTTT. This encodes CASSVTGGTEAFF. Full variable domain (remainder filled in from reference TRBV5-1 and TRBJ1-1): KAGVTQTPRYLIKTRGQQVTLSCSPISGHRSVSWYQQTPGQGLQFLFEYFSETQRNKGNFPGRFSGRQFSNSRSEMNVSTLELGDSALYLCASSVTGGTEAFFGQGTRLTVV.